This record covers a single T cell receptor beta chain. This clone was observed a handful of times. Its binding antigen is unknown. Per-nucleotide qualities are absent, and no much larger clonotype sits a single base away. The sample comes from a study of blood T cell repertoires in COVID-19 (dated by TCRdb to 2020 to 2021). Context from the whole study: Samples covering the acute and convalescent phases of COVID-19 were provided by collaborators in the United States, Italy and Spain. The prospective study material was composed of cDNA or gDNA derived from T cells, B-cell-depleted T cells, or PBMCs. Deeply sampled blood TCRbeta repertoires from subjects exposed to, actively infected with, or recovered from COVID-19 were included in the dataset. The repertoires were made available in a free public database intended to serve as a resource for research on the immune response to SARS-CoV-2. The samples were drawn from two sources: the first 160 participants of the ongoing ImmuneRACE study, and over 1,000 subjects contributed by 6 global collaborators. Nearly every sample came with metadata listing a de-identified subject ID, COVID-19 status, age in years and sex. Where HLA class I and class II types were available, the types were taken from metadata supplied by the sample provider, not from assay-based typing. Broad study findings and their caveats: Clinical and demographic metadata were provided uncurated, with the amount varying by source and participant.

The collaborating institutions used their own protocols to collect whole blood in K2EDTA tubes. For TCRbeta analysis, collaborators shipped samples in one of three forms: frozen whole blood, isolated PBMCs, or DNA extracted from either of those sample types. The immunoSEQ Assay, a bias-controlled multiplex PCR, was used to amplify TCRbeta CDR3 regions from genomic DNA. In the original analysis: Within the assay, amplification of reference gene primers was used to estimate how many nucleated cells each sample contained. Sequence reads were collapsed and filtered to measure the absolute abundance of every unique TCRbeta CDR3 rearrangement. For each sample, productive Simpson clonality was calculated by taking the square root of Simpson's diversity index across productive rearrangements. Here the immuneACCESS table is served through TCRdb, limited to in-frame sequences with V and J called. Missing clones are a known gap in these copies; in checked studies unresolved V genes cover under half, and the rest lacks a known reason. From that table come the V and J calls and clone size; the DNA was used to work out D and trimming. The sample data list about 70,000 clones, and more than 65% of these were observed just once. The ten most abundant clones make up approximately 29% of the sample.

This clonotype originated in a woman of 80 years or more with active or convalescent COVID-19. Specimen: peripheral blood.

The sequenced DNA is TGTGCCAGCAGCTTGGAGACAGGGAGGTCTGTCGATGAGCAGTTCTTC. This codes for CASSLETGRSVDEQFF. Rearrangement joined TRBV5-8 to TRBJ2-1, with TRBD1 as a weak D call on 7 bases. From the cysteine through the phenylalanine, the CDR3 covers 16 amino acids. The CDR3 DNA has 48 bases and is translated from base 1. V loses 0 bases, J loses 8 bases, and the germline ends lie 18 bases apart. CDR1 and CDR2, looked up from the germline V gene, are SGHTS and YDEGEE.